This TCR beta chain was observed in a study of T cell clones after liver transplantation. Assay used: immunoSEQ multiplex PCR; TCRdb lists only in-frame clones, some missing. The repertoire holds about 71,000 clones, about four fifths seen once, with about 0.79% in the top ten. Germline CDR1 reads SNHLY; CDR2 reads FYNNEI. J gave up 1 base and V 5 bases, and 7 bases lay outside the gene matches. The CDR3 contains 16 residues. The chain joins TRBV2 to TRBJ1-5; TRBD1 matches 8 bases. Sequencing was performed on CD4+ T cells from blood, taken 12 months after liver transplant. The source is a human patient who received a liver transplant. Part of the T cells may come from the graft donor. DNA for the CDR3: TGTGCCAGCAGTCCGCAGGGGGCAGGGAGCAATCAGCCCCAGCATTTT. It yields the protein CASSPQGAGSNQPQHF.